This passage covers 18 T cell receptor beta chains from one sample sequenced in a study of PD-L1 blockade in urothelial cancer. Here immunoSEQ multiplex PCR was the method, and the copy in TCRdb shows in-frame clones only, minus some. The data show 60,000 or so clones, around 80% seen once. The sample here was PBMCs, taken around atezolizumab (anti-PD-L1) treatment. The receptors here all came from a man aged 65 to 79 with urothelial cancer.

The chain employs TRBV7-2 and TRBJ2-1; D is ambiguous. V dropped 4 bases and J dropped 10 bases, with 14 bases sitting between them. CDR3 size: 13 residues. The germline gives CDR1 SGHTA, CDR2 FQGNSA. CDR3 nucleotides: TGTGCCAGCAGCTCGTCTCGGCTGCGGGAGCAGTTCTTC. Amino acids: CASSSSRLREQFF. Looking up the rest from reference TRBV7-2 and TRBJ2-1 gives the full variable domain: GAGVSQSPSNKVTEKGKDVELRCDPISGHTALYWYRQSLGQGLEFLIYFQGNSAPDKSGLPSDRFSAERTGGSVSTLTIQRTQQEDSAVYLCASSSSRLREQFFGPGTRLTVL.

The chain carries TRBV15 and TRBJ1-2; no definite D call. In germline, CDR1 is LNHNV, CDR2 YYDKDF (reference sequence). The CDR3 contains 12 residues. V was pared by 5 bases and J by 3 bases, with 7 bases between. For the CDR3, the DNA is TGTGCCACCAGCCCTTCCGACTATGGCTACACCTTC. It codes for CATSPSDYGYTF. Looking up the rest from reference TRBV15 and TRBJ1-2 gives the full variable domain: DAMVIQNPRYQVTQFGKPVTLSCSQTLNHNVMYWYQQKSSQAPKLLFHYYDKDFNNEADTPDNFQSRRPNTSFCFLDIRSPGLGDTAMYLCATSPSDYGYTFGSGTRLTVV.

With regard to this clone: The CDR3 end shows no conserved phenylalanine or tryptophan, and so a read error is likely. The DNA is left out, because the CDR3 cannot be placed on it with certainty; the CDR3 is given as TCRdb lists it. The chain uses TRBV5-6 and TRBJ1-1; TRBD1 is the table's D call, not checked against the DNA. Germline CDR1 is SGHDT and CDR2 is YYEEEE. Inclusive of both ends, the CDR3 amounts to 14 amino acids. CDR3 sequence reads: CASSLVGQGPFTLI.

The rearrangement joins TRBV18 to TRBJ2-3; the match to TRBD2 covers 7 bases. The ends lost 6 bases at V and 5 bases at J; junction bases unmatched: 14. CDR1 is KGHSH, CDR2 LQKENI, per germline. The CDR3 spans 16 residues. The CDR3 sequence is CASSPILAGGGDTQYF. The CDR3, as DNA: TGTGCCAGCTCCCCCATTTTAGCGGGTGGAGGAGATACGCAGTATTTT.

In its sample, this clone was seen once. This chain links TRBV30 with TRBJ2-6; no clear D. CDR3 length: 14 residues. Looked up from germline, CDR1 is GTSNPN and CDR2 is SVGIG (reference sequence). The V end lost 2 bases, the J end lost 0 bases, and 5 bases lay between the germline ends. Here the CDR3 reads CAWSPDSGANVLTF. CDR3 bases: TGTGCCTGGAGTCCAGACTCTGGGGCCAACGTCCTGACTTTC.

The rearrangement links TRBV2 to TRBJ2-6, with TRBD2 identical over 7 bases. The V gene end was trimmed by 4 bases and the J gene end by 0 bases; junction bases not matched to a gene: 3. Per germline, CDR1 SNHLY and CDR2 FYNNEI. CDR3 size: 16 residues. CDR3 amino acids: CASSGGGLSGANVLTF. CDR3 DNA: TGTGCCAGCAGTGGGGGGGGACTCTCTGGGGCCAACGTCCTGACTTTC. Drawing the rest from reference TRBV2 and TRBJ2-6, the complete variable domain is EPEVTQTPSHQVTQMGQEVILRCVPISNHLYFYWYRQILGQKVEFLVSFYNNEISEKSEIFDDQFSVERPDGSNFTLKIRSTKLEDSAMYFCASSGGGLSGANVLTFGAGSRLTVL.

This clone was recorded only once. This chain's CDR3 is CATSRGLEETQYF. The CDR3 region has the DNA TGTGCCACCAGCAGGGGACTAGAAGAGACCCAGTACTTC. The chain uses TRBV15 and TRBJ2-5; 8 bases are shared with TRBD2. Trimming took 3 bases from V and 3 from J; bases not matched to a gene: 0. The CDR3 has 13 residues. Germline CDR1 and CDR2: LNHNV and YYDKDF (reference sequence).

This clone was seen a few times. This CDR3 reads CASGGGGSQETQYF. Here the CDR3 DNA reads TGTGCCAGCGGAGGGGGGGGGAGCCAAGAGACCCAGTACTTC. J is TRBJ2-5 and V is TRBV6-5, with TRBD2 as a possible D gene (7 bases). Per the germline V gene, CDR1 is MNHEY and CDR2 is SVGAGI. V shed 8 bases and J shed 1 base, with 14 bases lying between them. The CDR3 is 14 residues long.

This chain joins TRBV2 and TRBJ2-3; weak D call: TRBD2 (7 bases). CDR1 and CDR2 (germline): SNHLY, FYNNEI. The V gene lost 5 bases and the J gene lost 2 bases, with 14 bases spanning the gap. CDR3 length: 15 residues. CDR3 DNA: TGTGCCAGCAGTAGACTGGCGGGGGCCACAGATACGCAGTATTTT. Its translation: CASSRLAGATDTQYF.

The J gene is TRBJ1-3, the V gene TRBV7-9; D is unclear. Trimming stripped 4 bases from V and 0 bases from J, with 7 bases between. This CDR3 is 14 amino acids long. Germline values: CDR1 SEHNR, CDR2 FQNEAQ (reference sequence). The CDR3: CASSSSSSGNTIYF. The CDR3 DNA reads TGTGCCAGCAGCTCCTCTAGCTCTGGAAACACCATATATTTT.

The chain has TRBV4-2 and TRBJ1-2, with TRBD1 matching over 8 bases. The CDR3 totals 14 residues. In germline, CDR1 is LGHNA, CDR2 YNFKEQ. The V segment lost 0 bases and the J segment 6 bases; nucleotides outside the gene matches: 3. The CDR3 loop reads CASSQEPRGHGYTF. The CDR3 nucleotides read TGTGCCAGCAGCCAAGAGCCCAGGGGGCATGGCTACACCTTC.

This clone was seen just once. The V and J genes are TRBV9 and TRBJ2-3, with unresolved D. The V gene lost 0 bases and the J gene lost 0 bases, with 8 bases spanning the gap. Looked up from germline, CDR1 is SGDLS and CDR2 is YYNGEE. The CDR3 has 15 amino acids. Here the CDR3 reads CASSVDTSSTDTQYF. The CDR3 bases are TGTGCCAGCAGCGTAGACACGTCGAGCACAGATACGCAGTATTTT.

The V call is TRBV7-2, the J call TRBJ1-5; tentative D call: TRBD1 (6 bases). The CDR3 length is 15 residues. CDR1 is SGHTA, CDR2 FQGNSA, per germline. Between the trimmed V and J ends, which lost 1 base and 5 bases, there was a span of 12 bases. In DNA form, the CDR3 reads TGTGCCAGCAGCTTAGACCCCCAGGGGTATCAGCCCCAGCATTTT. Translating it yields CASSLDPQGYQPQHF.

The chain is built from TRBV2 and TRBJ1-5; tentative D call: TRBD1 (6 bases). Trimming left V 3 bases short and J 6 bases short, with 12 bases between. Germline CDR1 is SNHLY and CDR2 is FYNNEI. The CDR3 is 14 residues long. CDR3 sequence reads: CASSEWGLGQPQHF. In DNA, the CDR3 is TGTGCCAGCAGTGAGTGGGGGCTGGGTCAGCCCCAGCATTTT. Looking up the rest from reference TRBV2 and TRBJ1-5 gives the full variable domain: EPEVTQTPSHQVTQMGQEVILRCVPISNHLYFYWYRQILGQKVEFLVSFYNNEISEKSEIFDDQFSVERPDGSNFTLKIRSTKLEDSAMYFCASSEWGLGQPQHFGDGTRLSIL.

The CDR3 loop is CATSRDRGRETQYF. Written as DNA, the CDR3 is TGTGCCACCAGCAGGGACAGGGGGCGAGAGACCCAGTACTTC. This chain uses TRBV15 with TRBJ2-5; the match to TRBD1 covers 11 bases. The CDR3 is made up of 14 amino acids. Germline V gene lookup returns CDR1 LNHNV and CDR2 YYDKDF (reference sequence). The V and J ends lost 3 bases and 4 bases, in that order; junction bases with no gene match: 1.

This chain uses TRBV7-2 with TRBJ2-2; weak D call: TRBD2 (5 bases). Germline CDR1 and CDR2: SGHTA and FQGNSA. The ends were cut back, 5 bases at V and 4 bases at J, with 17 bases in the middle. This CDR3 has 16 residues. For the CDR3, the DNA is TGTGCCAGCAGCACCAGAGGGCCCTCGGGCACCGGGGAGCTGTTTTTT. This sequence encodes CASSTRGPSGTGELFF.

The chain uses TRBV14 and TRBJ2-1; 7 bases are shared with TRBD1. The CDR3 is 15 residues long. CDR1 and CDR2 from the germline V gene are SGHDN and FVKESK. The V and J ends lost 1 base and 1 base, in that order; junction bases with no gene match: 1. The CDR3 protein is CASSQARGSYNEQFF. The CDR3 DNA reads as TGTGCCAGCAGCCAAGCCAGGGGGTCCTACAATGAGCAGTTCTTC.

The gene calls are TRBV2 and TRBJ2-7, with 8 positions matching TRBD2. V was clipped by 4 bases and J by 3 bases; unmatched bases: 5. The CDR3 contains 14 residues. CDR1 is SNHLY and CDR2 is FYNNEI in the germline V gene. CDR3 DNA sequence: TGTGCCAGCAGTGGACTAGCGCAGTTCTACGAGCAGTACTTC. Amino acid sequence: CASSGLAQFYEQYF. Full variable domain (remainder filled in from reference TRBV2 and TRBJ2-7): EPEVTQTPSHQVTQMGQEVILRCVPISNHLYFYWYRQILGQKVEFLVSFYNNEISEKSEIFDDQFSVERPDGSNFTLKIRSTKLEDSAMYFCASSGLAQFYEQYFGPGTRLTVT.